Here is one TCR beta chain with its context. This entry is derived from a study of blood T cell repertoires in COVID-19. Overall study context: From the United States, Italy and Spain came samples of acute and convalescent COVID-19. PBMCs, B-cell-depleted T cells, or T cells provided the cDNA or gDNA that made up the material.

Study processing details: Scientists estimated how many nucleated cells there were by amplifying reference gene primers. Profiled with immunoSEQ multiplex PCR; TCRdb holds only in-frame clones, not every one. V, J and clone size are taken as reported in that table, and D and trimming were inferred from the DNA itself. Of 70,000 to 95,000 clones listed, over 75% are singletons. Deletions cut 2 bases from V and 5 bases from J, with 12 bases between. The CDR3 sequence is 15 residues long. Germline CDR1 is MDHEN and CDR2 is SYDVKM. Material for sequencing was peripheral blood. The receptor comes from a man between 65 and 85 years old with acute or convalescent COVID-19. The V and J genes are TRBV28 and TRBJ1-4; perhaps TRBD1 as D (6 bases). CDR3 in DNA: TGTGCCAGCAGTTTAGAACAGGGATTCAATGAAAAACTGTTTTTT. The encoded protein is CASSLEQGFNEKLFF.